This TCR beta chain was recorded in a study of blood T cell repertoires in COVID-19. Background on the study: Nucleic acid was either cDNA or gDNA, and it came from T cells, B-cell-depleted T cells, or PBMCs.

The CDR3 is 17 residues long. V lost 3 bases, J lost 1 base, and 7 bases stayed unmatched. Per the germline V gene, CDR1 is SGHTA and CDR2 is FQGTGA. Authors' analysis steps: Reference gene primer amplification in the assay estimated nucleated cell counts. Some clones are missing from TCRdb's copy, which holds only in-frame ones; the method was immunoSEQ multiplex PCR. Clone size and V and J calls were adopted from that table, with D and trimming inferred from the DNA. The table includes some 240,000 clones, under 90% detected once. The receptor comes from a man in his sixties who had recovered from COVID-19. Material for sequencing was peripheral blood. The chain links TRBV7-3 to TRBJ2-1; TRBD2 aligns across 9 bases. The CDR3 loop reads CASSFGGGAESYNEQFF. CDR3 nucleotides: TGTGCCAGCAGCTTCGGCGGGGGGGCCGAGTCCTACAATGAGCAGTTCTTC.